Listed below are T cell receptor beta chains from one sample, sequenced in a study of shared clonotypes between healthy human individuals. This table comes from immunoSEQ multiplex PCR, and its TCRdb copy is limited to in-frame clones, with some not included. The sample lists roughly 2,000,000 clones; about 95% were seen once. The sequenced material came from naive CD8+ T cells sorted from blood. The origin of the receptors is a man aged 18 to 35 in good health. Each CDR3 is given with its conserved first and last residue. The D gene is left open where the match is weak. Clone size is shown for a subset of rows, as once, few, many or a class of expanded clone.

d_call	clone_size	v_call	j_call	cdr3_length	cdr3_nt	cdr3_aa
TRBD1	NA	TRBV13	TRBJ2-1	15	TGTGCCAGCAGCGCCCGGGACAGGAGCTACAATGAGCAGTTCTTC	CASSARDRSYNEQFF
NA	NA	TRBV9	TRBJ2-2	13	TGTGCCAGCAGCGTGGGGGGAATCGGGGAGCTGTTTTTT	CASSVGGIGELFF
NA	NA	TRBV4-1	TRBJ2-5	17	TGCGCCAGCAGCCAAGAAGTTTTGATAACGGGAACAGAGACCCAGTACTTC	CASSQEVLITGTETQYF
NA	few	TRBV27	TRBJ1-2	15	TGTGCCAGCAGTTTATTTCCGACAGACGTCTATGGCTACACCTTC	CASSLFPTDVYGYTF
TRBD2	NA	TRBV13	TRBJ2-7	15	TGTGCCAGCAGCACAAGGACTAGCGGGATAACCGAGCAGTACTTC	CASSTRTSGITEQYF
NA	NA	TRBV27	TRBJ2-5	12	TGTGCCAGCAGACGTGGGGGTGAGACCCAGTACTTC	CASRRGGETQYF
NA	NA	TRBV11-2	TRBJ1-2	14	TGTGCCAGCAGCATACCCGGGACAACATATGGCTACACCTTC	CASSIPGTTYGYTF
TRBD1	NA	TRBV4-1	TRBJ1-1	16	TGCGCCAGCAGCCATCCCAGGACAGGGGAGAGCACTGAAGCTTTCTTT	CASSHPRTGESTEAFF
NA	NA	TRBV6-1	TRBJ2-7	18	TGTGCCAGCAGTGTTTCAACGCCCGAATCGGGCAGGGTCTACGAGCAGTACTTC	CASSVSTPESGRVYEQYF
NA	NA	TRBV7-9	TRBJ2-7	14	TGTGCCAGCAGCTTAAGCGAAACAGGTTACGAGCAGTACTTC	CASSLSETGYEQYF
TRBD2	NA	TRBV4-3	TRBJ2-1	17	TGCGCCAGCAGCCAACTAGCGGGAGTCCTAGGGAACAATGAGCAGTTCTTC	CASSQLAGVLGNNEQFF
NA	NA	TRBV7-6	TRBJ2-3	14	TGTGCCAGCAGCTCGGCGGGACAGCTAGATACGCAGTATTTT	CASSSAGQLDTQYF
NA	NA	TRBV4-3	TRBJ1-6	15	TGCGCCAGCAGCCAAGATCGGGTCGTGGGTTCACCCCTCCACTTT	CASSQDRVVGSPLHF
NA	NA	TRBV5-4	TRBJ1-6	15	TGTGCCAGCAGCTTGGACAGGACCTATAATTCACCCCTCCACTTT	CASSLDRTYNSPLHF
NA	NA	TRBV2	TRBJ2-2	13	TGTGCCAGCAACCATGGGGGCACCGGGGAGCTGTTTTTT	CASNHGGTGELFF
NA	NA	TRBV6-6	TRBJ1-1	16	TGTGCCAGCAGTTACTCCGCGACAGGAATGAACACTGAAGCTTTCTTT	CASSYSATGMNTEAFF
NA	NA	TRBV7-2	TRBJ1-1	15	TGTGCCAGCAGCCGTGGGTGGGGCACGAACACTGAAGCTTTCTTT	CASSRGWGTNTEAFF
TRBD2	NA	TRBV7-9	TRBJ2-3	16	TGTGCCAGCAGCGTCGGGACTAGCGGGGACACAGATACGCAGTATTTT	CASSVGTSGDTDTQYF
TRBD1	NA	TRBV29-1	TRBJ1-4	13	TGCAGCGTTTATGAGGGGGCGCGGGAAAAACTGTTTTTT	CSVYEGAREKLFF
TRBD2	NA	TRBV13	TRBJ2-7	14	TGTGCCAGCAGCACGGGACTAGCGGGAGACGAGCAGTACTTC	CASSTGLAGDEQYF
TRBD2	NA	TRBV4-2	TRBJ2-7	15	TGTGCCAGCAGCCAAGATCGAGCGGGAGCCTACGAGCAGTACTTC	CASSQDRAGAYEQYF
TRBD2	NA	TRBV9	TRBJ2-7	16	TGTGCCAGCAGCGTAGGGTATGCGGGGGGATCCTACGAGCAGTACTTC	CASSVGYAGGSYEQYF
NA	NA	TRBV5-8	TRBJ2-1	17	TGTGCCAGCACCGTCCGGGGGACTTCACCGTCCTACAATGAGCAGTTCTTC	CASTVRGTSPSYNEQFF
TRBD2	NA	TRBV13	TRBJ2-3	13	TGTGCCAGCAGCCCCGGGGGGGGAGATACGCAGTATTTT	CASSPGGGDTQYF
NA	NA	TRBV28	TRBJ1-4	15	TGTGCCAGCAGTTTTGGGGGTCCAACTAATGAAAAACTGTTTTTT	CASSFGGPTNEKLFF
NA	NA	TRBV15	TRBJ2-1	15	TGTGCCACCAGCAGAGATATGGGCAGCGGCAATGAGCAGTTCTTC	CATSRDMGSGNEQFF
NA	NA	TRBV5-4	TRBJ2-1	13	TGTGCCAGCAGCCCGGACCCGGACAATGAGCAGTTCTTC	CASSPDPDNEQFF
NA	once	TRBV6-1	TRBJ1-2	15	TGTGCCAGCAGTGAAGTCGTCGGGGCTGACTATGGCTACACCTTC	CASSEVVGADYGYTF
NA	once	TRBV18	TRBJ2-2	16	TGTGCCAGCTCACCGGCCCCAGGGGATGACACCGGGGAGCTGTTTTTT	CASSPAPGDDTGELFF
TRBD2	NA	TRBV28	TRBJ2-7	15	TGTGCCAGCAGTTTATATCAGGGAGGGAGCTACGAGCAGTACTTC	CASSLYQGGSYEQYF
TRBD2	NA	TRBV7-2	TRBJ2-7	15	TGTGCCAGCAGCTTAGTAGCTAGCGGCTCCTACGAGCAGTACTTC	CASSLVASGSYEQYF
TRBD2	NA	TRBV11-2	TRBJ2-7	14	TGTGCCAGCAACTTCGGGGGGGAGTCCTACGAGCAGTACTTC	CASNFGGESYEQYF
NA	NA	TRBV11-3	TRBJ2-3	14	TGTGCCAGCAGCTTAAGCGGGAGCACAGATACGCAGTATTTT	CASSLSGSTDTQYF
NA	NA	TRBV11-2	TRBJ2-5	13	TGTGCCAGCAGCCCGGGCCTTGGGGAGACCCAGTACTTC	CASSPGLGETQYF
TRBD1	NA	TRBV4-3	TRBJ2-7	14	TGCGCCAGCAGCCAAGATGGCAGGGGGAGCGAGCAGTACTTC	CASSQDGRGSEQYF
NA	NA	TRBV15	TRBJ2-2	16	TGTGCCACCAGCAGAGGGGACACTGAGCCGCCCGGGGAGCTGTTTTTT	CATSRGDTEPPGELFF
NA	once	TRBV11-2	TRBJ2-3	16	TGTGCCAGCAGCCTAATGACCCCGTCTAGCACAGATACGCAGTATTTT	CASSLMTPSSTDTQYF
NA	NA	TRBV25-1	TRBJ2-5	12	TGTGCCAGCAGTGCCCTTACCGAGACCCAGTACTTC	CASSALTETQYF
NA	once	TRBV29-1	TRBJ1-1	12	TGCAGCGTTGAATCACAGAACACTGAAGCTTTCTTT	CSVESQNTEAFF
TRBD2	NA	TRBV7-3	TRBJ2-1	16	TGTGCCAGCAGCCCCCAGCGGGGGGGCCGCGACAATGAGCAGTTCTTC	CASSPQRGGRDNEQFF
TRBD1	NA	TRBV10-2	TRBJ2-7	13	TGCGCCAGCAGTGGGACAGGGGCCTACGAGCAGTACTTC	CASSGTGAYEQYF
NA	few	TRBV27	TRBJ2-1	14	TGTGCCAGCAGTTTGACAGGTTCCTACAATGAGCAGTTCTTC	CASSLTGSYNEQFF
TRBD2	NA	TRBV7-9	TRBJ2-3	18	TGTGCCAGCAGCCTCCTAGCGGGGGGCCTCAAATCCACAGATACGCAGTATTTT	CASSLLAGGLKSTDTQYF
NA	NA	TRBV29-1	TRBJ1-1	11	TGCAGCGTTGAGCCGAACACTGAAGCTTTCTTT	CSVEPNTEAFF
NA	NA	TRBV29-1	TRBJ2-5	13	TGCAGCGTTGAAACCCGGGGGAGAGAGACCCAGTACTTC	CSVETRGRETQYF